Listed below are T cell receptor beta chains from one sample, sequenced in a study of cytomegalovirus exposure and HLA in healthy donors. TCRdb's copy holds only in-frame clones and misses some; the assay was immunoSEQ multiplex PCR. This sample yields 250,000 to 350,000 clones, of which 80% are seen a single time; around 0.33% belongs to the top ten. Sequencing was performed on PBMCs. The receptors originated from a girl aged 2 to 9 in good health and CMV-seronegative. The CDR3 runs from the conserved cysteine through the conserved F or W. Fields, in order: V gene, clone size, D gene, J gene, CDR3 DNA, CDR3 protein. The D gene is left open where the match is weak. The size of a clone is reported for some rows only, either as once, few or many, or as a class for expanded clones.

TRBV19	NA	TRBD1	TRBJ1-1	TGTGCCAGTAGTATAGTTTCCTCCTGGGACAGGAACACTGAAGCTTTCTTT	CASSIVSSWDRNTEAFF
TRBV19	NA	TRBD1	TRBJ1-5	TGTGCCAGTAGTAGGACAGGGGGCGCGAGTCAGCCCCAGCATTTT	CASSRTGGASQPQHF
TRBV15	NA	NA	TRBJ1-1	TGTGCCACCAGCAGGGGCGGGGACGTGAACACTGAAGCTTTCTTT	CATSRGGDVNTEAFF
TRBV19	NA	NA	TRBJ1-1	TGTGCCGTATCTCTGGGCCCGTTCACTGAAGCTTTCTTT	CAVSLGPFTEAFF
TRBV20-1	NA	NA	TRBJ2-3	TGCAGTGCTCTTCCCCTTCAGGGGCAGTATTTT	CSALPLQGQYF
TRBV18	NA	NA	TRBJ2-7	TGTGCCAGCTCACTCACAACCGGGACAAAATACGAGCAGTACTTC	CASSLTTGTKYEQYF
TRBV5-4	NA	NA	TRBJ2-3	TGTGCCAGCAGCAACCCGGGTCGAGCAGATACGCAGTATTTT	CASSNPGRADTQYF
TRBV25-1	few	NA	TRBJ1-4	TGTGCCAGCAGTGAATTCGGCGGGTATGAAAAACTGTTTTTT	CASSEFGGYEKLFF
TRBV5-1	NA	TRBD2	TRBJ2-1	TGCGCCAGCAGCTTAGCGGGGGGGCCCTTCCATGAGCAGTTCTTC	CASSLAGGPFHEQFF
TRBV5-1	NA	TRBD1	TRBJ1-4	TGCGCCAGCAGCTCTTGGACAGGGCCAAATGAAAAACTGTTTTTT	CASSSWTGPNEKLFF
TRBV6-1	NA	NA	TRBJ1-2	TGTGCCAGCAGTGAAGATGGGGGCGCAGGTGTCTATGGCTACACCTTC	CASSEDGGAGVYGYTF
TRBV19	NA	NA	TRBJ2-1	TGTGCCAGTAGACCAGGGAGGACTTCCTACAATGAGCAGTTCTTC	CASRPGRTSYNEQFF
TRBV5-5	NA	TRBD1	TRBJ2-7	TGTGCCAGCAGCTTAACCGGACAGGGGAGCTACGAGCAGTACTTC	CASSLTGQGSYEQYF
TRBV10-3	once	NA	TRBJ1-2	TGTGCCATCAGTGAGTCGAGGGAAAACTATGGCTACACCTTC	CAISESRENYGYTF
TRBV2	NA	NA	TRBJ1-6	TGTGCCAGCAGCGAAAACTACCAGGGGTTCTCACCCCTCCACTTT	CASSENYQGFSPLHF
TRBV5-1	NA	NA	TRBJ2-2	TGCGCCAGCAGCCCTCCTAACACCGGGGAGCTGTTTTTT	CASSPPNTGELFF
TRBV15	NA	TRBD1	TRBJ2-5	TGTGCCACCAGCACCGGGACAGGCCAAGAGACCCAGTACTTC	CATSTGTGQETQYF
TRBV10-1	once	NA	TRBJ2-7	TGCGCCAGCAGAGAAGGCAGGGGACCCTACGAGCAGTACTTC	CASREGRGPYEQYF
TRBV27	NA	NA	TRBJ1-2	TGTGCCAGCAGGTGGGGGCTAAGCAACTATGGCTACACCTTC	CASRWGLSNYGYTF
TRBV21-1	NA	NA	TRBJ1-6	TGTGCCAGCAGCAAAGAGCTAGGGGGCAGGTACTCACCCCTCCACTTT	CASSKELGGRYSPLHF
TRBV29-1	once	NA	TRBJ1-2	TGCAGCGTGCCCTGGGGGGGAACTAACTATGGCTACACCTTC	CSVPWGGTNYGYTF
TRBV9	few	NA	TRBJ1-5	TGTGCCAGCAGCGACGGGAATCAGCCCCAGCATTTT	CASSDGNQPQHF
TRBV7-8	once	TRBD1	TRBJ1-6	TGTGCCAGCAGCCGGACAGGTGGCGAGTCCTATAATTCACCCCTCCACTTT	CASSRTGGESYNSPLHF
TRBV27	NA	NA	TRBJ1-1	TGTGCCAGCAGTTTATCGGGTGTAGCGGCTGAAGCTTTCTTT	CASSLSGVAAEAFF
TRBV25-1	NA	NA	TRBJ1-1	TGTGCCAGCAGTAGAGCAGGGTCGAACACTGAAGCTTTCTTT	CASSRAGSNTEAFF
TRBV7-6	NA	NA	TRBJ1-3	TGTGCCAGCAGCTTAGAGATAGTTTCTGGAAACACCATATATTTT	CASSLEIVSGNTIYF
TRBV28	NA	TRBD1	TRBJ1-2	TGTGCCAGCAGGCCGGGACAGGGCTTTGGCTACACCTTC	CASRPGQGFGYTF
TRBV30	NA	TRBD2	TRBJ2-5	TGTGCCTGGAGTGTGGGACTAGCGGGAGTCGCTGGGGAGACCCAGTACTTC	CAWSVGLAGVAGETQYF
TRBV5-1	few	NA	TRBJ1-1	TGCGCCAGCGCGGACAGTTGGAACACTGAAGCTTTCTTT	CASADSWNTEAFF
TRBV15	NA	NA	TRBJ1-1	TGTGCCACCAGCAGCAGGGTGAACACTGAAGCTTTCTTT	CATSSRVNTEAFF
TRBV5-4	NA	TRBD1	TRBJ1-1	TGTGCCAGCAGCTTGGCCGCGCAGGGGGGCACTGAAGCTTTCTTT	CASSLAAQGGTEAFF
TRBV20-1	NA	NA	TRBJ1-2	TGCAGTGCTTTACAGGGCTATGGCTACACCTTC	CSALQGYGYTF
TRBV6-1	few	TRBD1	TRBJ1-5	TGTGCCAGCAGTGGGACAGGGGTTCAGCCCCAGCATTTT	CASSGTGVQPQHF
TRBV19	few	TRBD2	TRBJ2-1	TGTGCCAGTAGTCGGCGACTAGCGGGAATTACTTACAATGAGCAGTTCTTC	CASSRRLAGITYNEQFF
TRBV11-3	NA	NA	TRBJ1-5	TGTGCCAGCAGCGCCACAGGCAACCGATCGTCGGGCAATCAGCCCCAGCATTTT	CASSATGNRSSGNQPQHF
TRBV28	NA	NA	TRBJ2-7	TGTGCCAGCAGTTTATTCCCTAACTACGAGCAGTACTTC	CASSLFPNYEQYF
TRBV27	NA	TRBD2	TRBJ2-7	TGTGCCAGCAGGGCTAGCGGAAACTACGAGCAGTACTTC	CASRASGNYEQYF
TRBV6-5	NA	TRBD1	TRBJ2-7	TGTGCCAGCAGTTACGGACAGGGTTTTACCTACGAGCAGTACTTC	CASSYGQGFTYEQYF
TRBV29-1	NA	TRBD1	TRBJ1-5	TGCAGCGTTGGTTGGGACAGGCCAGATCAGCCCCAGCATTTT	CSVGWDRPDQPQHF
TRBV29-1	NA	TRBD2	TRBJ2-5	TGCAGCGTTCTCGGACTAGCGGGAGTTGGCGAGACCCAGTACTTC	CSVLGLAGVGETQYF
TRBV27	NA	TRBD2	TRBJ2-7	TGTGCCAGCAGCACGTTCGGGGGGGTTTACGAGCAGTACTTC	CASSTFGGVYEQYF
TRBV5-4	NA	TRBD2	TRBJ2-2	TGTGCCAGCAGCTTGTGGACTAGCGGCAGCACCGGGGAGCTGTTTTTT	CASSLWTSGSTGELFF
TRBV7-3	NA	TRBD1	TRBJ1-1	TGTGCCAGCAGCTTATTCCCAGGGGGACTGAACACTGAAGCTTTCTTT	CASSLFPGGLNTEAFF
TRBV30	NA	NA	TRBJ1-2	TGTGCCTGGGGAGTGGGACACCCTACTAACTATGGCTACACCTTC	CAWGVGHPTNYGYTF
TRBV7-8	NA	TRBD2	TRBJ2-7	TGTGCCAGCAGCCGGGACTACTACGAGCAGTACTTC	CASSRDYYEQYF